The present entry profiles one T cell receptor (beta chain) with its context. Trimming took off 3 bases at V and 4 bases at J, with 13 bases between the two ends. CDR1 is SGDLS, CDR2 YYNGEE, per germline. The CDR3 loop spans 14 amino acids. These data belong to a study of blood T cell repertoires in COVID-19. Whole-study context: Material from acute and convalescent COVID-19 was sourced from the United States, Italy and Spain.

Seattle-derived patients entered the study during active infection and were followed longitudinally. Source study methods: For nucleated cells, counts were estimated from reference gene primer amplification. Some clones are missing from TCRdb's copy, which holds only in-frame ones; the method was immunoSEQ multiplex PCR. V and J calls plus clone size are reproduced from that table; the DNA served to infer D and trimming. The sample contains about 300,000 clones, approximately 90% of which appear only once. Sequencing was performed on peripheral blood. The source of this sequence is a woman aged 25 to 39 with COVID-19, enrolled during active disease. V gene TRBV9 combines with J gene TRBJ1-2, with D hard to call. DNA of the CDR3: TGTGCCAGCAGCGCGACGGGGATTCGCTATGGCTACACCTTC. Encoded protein: CASSATGIRYGYTF. The whole variable domain, remainder taken from reference TRBV9 and TRBJ1-2, is DSGVTQTPKHLITATGQRVTLRCSPRSGDLSVYWYQQSLDQGLQFLIQYYNGEERAKGNILERFSAQQFPDLHSELNLSSLELGDSALYFCASSATGIRYGYTFGSGTRLTVV.